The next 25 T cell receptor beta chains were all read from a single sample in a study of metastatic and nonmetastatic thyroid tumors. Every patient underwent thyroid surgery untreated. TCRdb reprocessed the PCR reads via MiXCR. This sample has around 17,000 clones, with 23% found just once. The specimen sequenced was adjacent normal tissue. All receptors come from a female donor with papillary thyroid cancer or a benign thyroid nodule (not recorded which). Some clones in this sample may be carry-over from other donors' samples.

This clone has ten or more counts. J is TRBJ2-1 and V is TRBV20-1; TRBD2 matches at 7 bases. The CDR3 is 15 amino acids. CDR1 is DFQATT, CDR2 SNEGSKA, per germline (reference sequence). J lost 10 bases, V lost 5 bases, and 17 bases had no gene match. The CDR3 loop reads CSARGDPPRFNEQFF. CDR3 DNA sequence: TGCAGTGCTCGGGGGGACCCCCCGAGGTTCAACGAGCAGTTCTTC.

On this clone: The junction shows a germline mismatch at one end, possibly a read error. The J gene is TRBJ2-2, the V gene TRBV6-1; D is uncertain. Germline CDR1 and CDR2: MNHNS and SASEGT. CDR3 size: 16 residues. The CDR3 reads CASSELDSSRLGELFF. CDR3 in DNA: TGCGCCAGCAGTGAATTGGATAGCTCCCGTTTGGGTGAGCTGTTTTTT.

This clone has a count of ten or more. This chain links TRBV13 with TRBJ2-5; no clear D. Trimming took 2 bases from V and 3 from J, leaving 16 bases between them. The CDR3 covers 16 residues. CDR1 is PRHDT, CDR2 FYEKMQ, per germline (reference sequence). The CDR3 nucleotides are TGTGCCAGCAGCTTAAGATTCCGGATCTCGGAAGAGACCCAGTACTTC. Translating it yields CASSLRFRISEETQYF.

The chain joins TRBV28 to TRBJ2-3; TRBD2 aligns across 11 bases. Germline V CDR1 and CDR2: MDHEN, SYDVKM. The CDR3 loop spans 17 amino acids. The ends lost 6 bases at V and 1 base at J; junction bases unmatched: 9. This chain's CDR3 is CASRHGLAGVGTDTQYF. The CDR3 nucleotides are TGTGCCAGCAGGCACGGACTAGCGGGTGTCGGCACAGATACGCAGTATTTT.

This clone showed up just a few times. The DNA of the CDR3 is TGTGCCAGCATCAGGTTAGTAGAGACCCAGTACTTC. Its translation is CASIRLVETQYF. V is TRBV12-3 or TRBV12-4 and J is TRBJ2-5; D gene unclear. The CDR3 has 12 residues. With 7 bases removed from V and 4 bases from J, the gap between germline ends came to 10 bases.

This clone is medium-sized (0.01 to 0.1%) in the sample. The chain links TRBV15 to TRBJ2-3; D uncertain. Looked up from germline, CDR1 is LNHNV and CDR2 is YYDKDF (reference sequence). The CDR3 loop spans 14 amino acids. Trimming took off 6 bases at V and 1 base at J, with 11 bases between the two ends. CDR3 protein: CATRAPGGTDTQYF. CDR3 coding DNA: TGTGCCACCAGGGCTCCAGGAGGCACAGATACGCAGTATTTT.

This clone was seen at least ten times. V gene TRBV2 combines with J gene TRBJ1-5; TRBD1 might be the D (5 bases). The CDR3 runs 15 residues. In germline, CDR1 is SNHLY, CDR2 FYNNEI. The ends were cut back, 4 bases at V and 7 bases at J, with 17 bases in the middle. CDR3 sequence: CASSVPAGGSQPQHF. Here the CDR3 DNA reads TGTGCCAGCAGTGTTCCGGCGGGGGGATCGCAGCCCCAGCATTTT. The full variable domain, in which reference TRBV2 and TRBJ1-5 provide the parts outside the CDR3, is EPEVTQTPSHQVTQMGQEVILRCVPISNHLYFYWYRQILGQKVEFLVSFYNNEISEKSEIFDDQFSVERPDGSNFTLKIRSTKLEDSAMYFCASSVPAGGSQPQHFGDGTRLSIL.

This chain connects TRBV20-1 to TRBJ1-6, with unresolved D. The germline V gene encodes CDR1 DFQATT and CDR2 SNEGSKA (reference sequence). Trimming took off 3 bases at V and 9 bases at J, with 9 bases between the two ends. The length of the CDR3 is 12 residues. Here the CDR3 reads CSASDGPSPLHF. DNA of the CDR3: TGCAGTGCTAGTGATGGGCCTTCACCCCTCCACTTT.

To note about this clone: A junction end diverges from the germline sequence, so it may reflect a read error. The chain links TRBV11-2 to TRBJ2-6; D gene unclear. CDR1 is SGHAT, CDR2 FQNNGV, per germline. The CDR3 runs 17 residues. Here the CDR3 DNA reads TGTGCTAGCAGCTTAAGGGCCAGGCCCTCTGGGTCCAACGTCCTGACTTTC. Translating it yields CASSLRARPSGSNVLTF.

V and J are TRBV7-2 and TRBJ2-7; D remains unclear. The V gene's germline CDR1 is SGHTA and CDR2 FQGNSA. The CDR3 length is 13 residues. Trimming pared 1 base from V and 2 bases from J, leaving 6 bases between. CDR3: CASSLDSAYEQYF. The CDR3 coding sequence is TGTGCCAGCAGCTTAGACAGCGCCTACGAGCAGTACTTC. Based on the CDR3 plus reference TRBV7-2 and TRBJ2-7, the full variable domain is GAGVSQSPSNKVTEKGKDVELRCDPISGHTALYWYRQSLGQGLEFLIYFQGNSAPDKSGLPSDRFSAERTGGSVSTLTIQRTQQEDSAVYLCASSLDSAYEQYFGPGTRLTVT.

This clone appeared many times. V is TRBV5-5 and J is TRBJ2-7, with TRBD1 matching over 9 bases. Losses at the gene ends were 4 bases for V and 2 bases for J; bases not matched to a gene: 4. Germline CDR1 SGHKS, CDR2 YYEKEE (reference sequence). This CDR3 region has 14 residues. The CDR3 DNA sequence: TGTGCCAGCAGCCCTGACAGGGGGACCTACGAGCAGTACTTC. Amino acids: CASSPDRGTYEQYF.

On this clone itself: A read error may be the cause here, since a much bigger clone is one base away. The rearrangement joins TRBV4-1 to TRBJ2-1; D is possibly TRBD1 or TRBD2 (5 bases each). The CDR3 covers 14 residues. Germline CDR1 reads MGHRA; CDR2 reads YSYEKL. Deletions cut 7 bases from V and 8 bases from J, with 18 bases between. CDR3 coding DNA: TGCGCCAGCATCCACCCGACGAGGGGCGATGAGCAGTTCTTC. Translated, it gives CASIHPTRGDEQFF.

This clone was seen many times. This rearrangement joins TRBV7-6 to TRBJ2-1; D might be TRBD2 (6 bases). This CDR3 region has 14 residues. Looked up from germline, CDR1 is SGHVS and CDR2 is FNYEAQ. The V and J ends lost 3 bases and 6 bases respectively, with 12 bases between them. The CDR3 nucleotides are TGTGCCAGCAGCTTCGGGGTGGGGGGCAATGAGCAGTTCTTC. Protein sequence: CASSFGVGGNEQFF.

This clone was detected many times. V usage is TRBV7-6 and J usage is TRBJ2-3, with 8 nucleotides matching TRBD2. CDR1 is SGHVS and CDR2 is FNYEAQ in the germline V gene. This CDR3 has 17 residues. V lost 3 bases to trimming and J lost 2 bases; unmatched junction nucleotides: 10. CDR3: CASSFRGSGELTDTQYF. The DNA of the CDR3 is TGTGCCAGCAGCTTCCGGGGTAGCGGGGAACTCACAGATACGCAGTATTTT.

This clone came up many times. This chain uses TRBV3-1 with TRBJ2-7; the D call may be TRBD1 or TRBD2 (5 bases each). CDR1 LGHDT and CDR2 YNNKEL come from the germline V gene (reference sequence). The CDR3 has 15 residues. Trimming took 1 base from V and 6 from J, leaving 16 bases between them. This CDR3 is CASSQGLGLACEQYF. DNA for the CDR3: TGTGCCAGCAGCCAAGGGCTGGGGCTAGCCTGCGAGCAGTACTTC.

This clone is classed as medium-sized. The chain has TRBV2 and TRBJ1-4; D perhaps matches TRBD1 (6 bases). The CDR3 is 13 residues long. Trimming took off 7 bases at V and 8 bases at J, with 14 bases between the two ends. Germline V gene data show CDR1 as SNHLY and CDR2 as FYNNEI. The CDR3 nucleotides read TGTGCCAGCAAGACAGGCGCGTCCGAAAAACTGTTTTTT. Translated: CASKTGASEKLFF.

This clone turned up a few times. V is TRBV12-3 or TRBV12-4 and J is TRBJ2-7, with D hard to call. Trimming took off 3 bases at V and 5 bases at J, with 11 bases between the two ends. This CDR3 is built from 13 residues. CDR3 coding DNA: TGTGCCAGCAGTTTGCAGGCTTTCCACGAGCAGTACTTC. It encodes CASSLQAFHEQYF.

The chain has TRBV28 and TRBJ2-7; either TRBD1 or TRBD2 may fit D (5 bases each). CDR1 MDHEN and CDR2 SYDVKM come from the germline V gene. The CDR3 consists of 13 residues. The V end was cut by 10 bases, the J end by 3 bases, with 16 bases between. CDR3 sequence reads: CATFEGFGYEQYF. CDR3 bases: TGTGCCACCTTTGAGGGGTTCGGCTACGAGCAGTACTTC.

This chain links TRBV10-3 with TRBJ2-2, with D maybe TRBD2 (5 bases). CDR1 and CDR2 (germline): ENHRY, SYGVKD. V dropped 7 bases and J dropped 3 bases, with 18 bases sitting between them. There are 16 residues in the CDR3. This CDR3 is CAINGGAAGDTGELFF. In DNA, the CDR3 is TGTGCCATCAACGGAGGAGCGGCAGGTGACACCGGGGAGCTGTTTTTT.

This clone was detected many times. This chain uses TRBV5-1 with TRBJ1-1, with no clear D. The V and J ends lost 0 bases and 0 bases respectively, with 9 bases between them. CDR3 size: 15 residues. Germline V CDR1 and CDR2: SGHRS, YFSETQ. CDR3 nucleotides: TGCGCCAGCAGCTTGGGGAGTGGAATGAACACTGAAGCTTTCTTT. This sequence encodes CASSLGSGMNTEAFF. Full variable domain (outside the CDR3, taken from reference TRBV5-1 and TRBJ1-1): KAGVTQTPRYLIKTRGQQVTLSCSPISGHRSVSWYQQTPGQGLQFLFEYFSETQRNKGNFPGRFSGRQFSNSRSEMNVSTLELGDSALYLCASSLGSGMNTEAFFGQGTRLTVV.

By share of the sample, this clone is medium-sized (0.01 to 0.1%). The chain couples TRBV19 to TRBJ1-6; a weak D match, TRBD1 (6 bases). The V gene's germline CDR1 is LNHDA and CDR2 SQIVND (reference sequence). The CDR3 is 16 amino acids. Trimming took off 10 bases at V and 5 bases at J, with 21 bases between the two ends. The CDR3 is CATKEDRRPDNSPLHF. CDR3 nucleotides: TGTGCCACCAAGGAAGACAGGCGCCCCGATAATTCACCCCTCCACTTT.

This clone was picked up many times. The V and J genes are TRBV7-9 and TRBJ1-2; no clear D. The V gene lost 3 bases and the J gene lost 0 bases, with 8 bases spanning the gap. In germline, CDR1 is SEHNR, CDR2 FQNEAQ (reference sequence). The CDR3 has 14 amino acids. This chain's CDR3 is CASSLWRANYGYTF. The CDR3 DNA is TGTGCCAGCAGCTTGTGGAGAGCTAACTATGGCTACACCTTC.

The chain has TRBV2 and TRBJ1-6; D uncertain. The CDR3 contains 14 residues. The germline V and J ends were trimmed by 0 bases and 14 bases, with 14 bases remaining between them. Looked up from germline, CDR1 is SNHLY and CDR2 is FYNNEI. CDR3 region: CASSEAPDSRTLHF. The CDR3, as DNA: TGTGCCAGCAGTGAAGCGCCGGACTCTAGGACCCTCCACTTT. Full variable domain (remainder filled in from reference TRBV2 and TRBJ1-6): EPEVTQTPSHQVTQMGQEVILRCVPISNHLYFYWYRQILGQKVEFLVSFYNNEISEKSEIFDDQFSVERPDGSNFTLKIRSTKLEDSAMYFCASSEAPDSRTLHFGNGTRLTVT.

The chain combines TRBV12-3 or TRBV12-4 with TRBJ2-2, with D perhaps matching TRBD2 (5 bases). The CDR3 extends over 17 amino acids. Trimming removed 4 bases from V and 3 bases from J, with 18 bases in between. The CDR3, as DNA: TGTGCCAGCAGTTCCACTAGAGGAAGGTTGTACACCGGGGAGCTGTTTTTT. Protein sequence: CASSSTRGRLYTGELFF.

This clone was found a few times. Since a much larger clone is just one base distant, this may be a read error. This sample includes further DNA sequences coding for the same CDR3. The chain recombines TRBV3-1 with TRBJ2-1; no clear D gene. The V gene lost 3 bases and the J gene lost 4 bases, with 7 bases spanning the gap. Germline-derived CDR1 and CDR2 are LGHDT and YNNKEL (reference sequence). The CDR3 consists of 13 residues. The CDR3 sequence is CASSQAAYNEQFF. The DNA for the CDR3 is TGTGCCAGCAGCCAGGCAGCTTACAATGAGCAGTTCTTC.